What follows are 11 T cell receptor beta chains derived from one specimen sequenced in a study of OX40 agonist ivuxolimab in advanced cancers. The protocol was immunoSEQ multiplex PCR, while the TCRdb copy is restricted to in-frame clones and leaves out a portion. The data show 40,000 to 60,000 clones, over 80% seen once. Sequencing used CD4+ or CD8+ T cells sorted from blood, obtained in a trial of the OX40 agonist ivuxolimab. The receptors were sampled from an adult with an advanced solid tumor such as melanoma, head and neck, liver or kidney cancer.

This clone has more than one count but fewer than ten. V is TRBV19 and J is TRBJ1-1; D uncertain. Trimming removed 3 bases at V and 7 bases at J, with 15 bases between. The CDR3 extends over 14 amino acids. Germline-derived CDR1 and CDR2 are LNHDA and SQIVND (reference sequence). The CDR3 nucleotides read TGTGCCAGTAGTATTGGCCCTCGGGGAAGTGAAGCTTTCTTT. Translated: CASSIGPRGSEAFF. The whole variable domain, remainder taken from reference TRBV19 and TRBJ1-1, is DGGITQSPKYLFRKEGQNVTLSCEQNLNHDAMYWYRQDPGQGLRLIYYSQIVNDFQKGDIAEGYSVSREKKESFPLTVTSAQKNPTAFYLCASSIGPRGSEAFFGQGTRLTVV.

This chain uses TRBV5-1 with TRBJ2-7, with 10 bases that match TRBD1. The V and J ends lost 3 bases and 0 bases, in that order; junction bases with no gene match: 9. Germline V lookup: CDR1 SGHRS, CDR2 YFSETQ. The CDR3 is made up of 17 amino acids. This CDR3 reads CASSWPGTGENSYEQYF. The CDR3 coding sequence is TGCGCCAGCAGCTGGCCCGGGACAGGGGAAAACTCCTACGAGCAGTACTTC.

The chain uses TRBV7-9 and TRBJ1-1; the D is unclear. V was clipped by 2 bases and J by 5 bases, with 6 bases between them. The CDR3 runs to 12 residues. From germline, CDR1 is SEHNR and CDR2 FQNEAQ (reference sequence). CDR3 region: CASSLMGTEAFF. The CDR3, as DNA: TGTGCCAGCAGCTTAATGGGGACTGAAGCTTTCTTT.

The chain combines TRBV28 with TRBJ2-7; 8 bases agree with TRBD2. The CDR3 is 14 residues long. Germline loops: CDR1 MDHEN, CDR2 SYDVKM. V dropped 5 bases and J dropped 5; count of bases not matched to a gene: 8. CDR3 sequence reads: CASSPIGRGHEQYF. As DNA, the CDR3 is TGTGCCAGCAGTCCTATCGGGAGGGGCCACGAGCAGTACTTC.

The V and J genes are TRBV10-2 and TRBJ1-3; a possible D gene is TRBD1 (6 bases). This CDR3 comprises 14 residues. V was shortened by 8 bases and J by 0 bases, with 11 bases between the two germline ends. Germline V gene sequence: CDR1 WSHSY, CDR2 SAAADI. The CDR3 DNA follows: TGCGCCAGCCGGTTAGGGGGCTCTGGAAACACCATATATTTT. It translates to CASRLGGSGNTIYF.

J is TRBJ2-4 and V is TRBV5-1; 7 bases align to TRBD2. The CDR3 is 14 amino acids. The germline gives CDR1 SGHRS, CDR2 YFSETQ. J was trimmed by 5 bases and V by 4 bases; bases with no gene match: 6. CDR3 residues: CASSDWGGENIQYF. For the CDR3, the DNA is TGCGCCAGCAGCGATTGGGGAGGGGAAAACATTCAGTACTTC.

The chain couples TRBV27 to TRBJ1-5; D gene ambiguous. In germline, CDR1 is MNHEY, CDR2 SMNVEV (reference sequence). There are 17 residues in the CDR3. With 4 bases removed from V and 0 bases from J, the gap between germline ends came to 16 bases. For the CDR3, the DNA is TGTGCCAGCAGTTCCCTTGGCAACCTCTATAGCAATCAGCCCCAGCATTTT. Translating gives CASSSLGNLYSNQPQHF.

The genes are TRBV11-2 and TRBJ1-2; D is ambiguous. The ends were cut back, 5 bases at V and 2 bases at J, with 9 bases in the middle. Germline V gene lookup returns CDR1 SGHAT and CDR2 FQNNGV. The CDR3 extends over 13 amino acids. The CDR3 here is CASSPTGNYGYTF. The CDR3 DNA is TGTGCCAGCAGCCCAACGGGAAACTATGGCTACACCTTC.

V and J are TRBV2 and TRBJ2-1; tentatively, D is TRBD2 (5 bases). This CDR3 is 15 amino acids long. Germline values: CDR1 SNHLY, CDR2 FYNNEI. Trimming removed 4 bases from V and 8 bases from J, with 18 bases in between. Here the CDR3 reads CASSALRTPRHEQFF. As DNA, the CDR3 is TGTGCCAGCAGTGCCCTGAGGACTCCCCGGCATGAGCAGTTCTTC.

The chain links TRBV9 to TRBJ2-7; no clear D. This CDR3 contains 14 residues. Trimming took off 0 bases at V and 3 bases at J, with 10 bases between the two ends. Germline V CDR1 and CDR2: SGDLS, YYNGEE. This chain's CDR3 is CASSVGHLGYEQYF. The CDR3 nucleotides are TGTGCCAGCAGCGTAGGACACCTCGGCTACGAGCAGTACTTC.

The chain carries TRBV4-3 and TRBJ2-1; D is unresolved. Germline V gives CDR1 LGHNA, CDR2 YSLEER. V dropped 4 bases and J dropped 4 bases, with 17 bases sitting between them. This CDR3 has 16 residues. CDR3 DNA sequence: TGCGCCAGCAGCCCAACCGGGTCCCCGGCGTACAATGAGCAGTTCTTC. Its protein product is CASSPTGSPAYNEQFF.